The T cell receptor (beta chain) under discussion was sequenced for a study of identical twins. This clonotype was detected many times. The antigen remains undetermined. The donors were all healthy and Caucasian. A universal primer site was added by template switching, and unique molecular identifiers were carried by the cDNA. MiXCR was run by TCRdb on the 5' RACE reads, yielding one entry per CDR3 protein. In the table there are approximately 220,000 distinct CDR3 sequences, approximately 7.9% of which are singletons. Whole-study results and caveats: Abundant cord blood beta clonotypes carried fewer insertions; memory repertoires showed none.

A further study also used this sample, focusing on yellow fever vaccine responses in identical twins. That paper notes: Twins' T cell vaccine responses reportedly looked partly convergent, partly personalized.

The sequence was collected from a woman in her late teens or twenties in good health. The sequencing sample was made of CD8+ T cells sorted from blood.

CDR3 DNA sequence: TGTGCCAGCAGCCACCCAATTAGCGGGGAAGAGACCCAGTACTTC. This translates into CASSHPISGEETQYF. The chain is built from TRBV11-2 and TRBJ2-5; 8 positions agree with TRBD2. The CDR3 sequence is 15 residues long. CDR1 SGHAT and CDR2 FQNNGV come from the germline V gene. With V trimmed by 5 bases and J by 3 bases, 8 bases remained unmatched.